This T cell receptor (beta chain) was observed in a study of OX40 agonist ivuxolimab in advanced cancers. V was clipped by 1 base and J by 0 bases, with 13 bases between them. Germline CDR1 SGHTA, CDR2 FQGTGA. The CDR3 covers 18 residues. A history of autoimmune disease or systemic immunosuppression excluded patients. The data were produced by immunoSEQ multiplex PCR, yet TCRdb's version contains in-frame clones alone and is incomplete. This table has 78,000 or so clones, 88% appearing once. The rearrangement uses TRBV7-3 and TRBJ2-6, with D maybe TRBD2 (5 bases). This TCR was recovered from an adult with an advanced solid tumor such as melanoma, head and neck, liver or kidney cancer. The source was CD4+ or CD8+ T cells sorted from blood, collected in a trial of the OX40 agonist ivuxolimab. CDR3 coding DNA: TGTGCCAGCAGCTTAAGGGGAGAGGGAAACTCTGGGGCCAACGTCCTGACTTTC. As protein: CASSLRGEGNSGANVLTF.